This TCR beta chain was observed in a study of cytomegalovirus exposure and HLA in healthy donors. V was clipped by 6 bases and J by 8 bases, with 16 bases between them. There are 13 residues in the CDR3. CDR1 is MDHEN, CDR2 SYDVKM, per germline. PCR primers comprised 60 Vbeta and 13 Jbeta primers. Assay used: immunoSEQ multiplex PCR; TCRdb lists only in-frame clones, some missing. This sample has 160,000 or so clones; under 85% occur once, and the top ten carry more than 1.1%. The specimen sequenced was PBMCs. The rearrangement joins TRBV28 to TRBJ1-2; D is unclear. The source of this sequence is a woman aged 30 to 39 in good health and CMV-seronegative. The CDR3 loop is CASSSDTYGGYTF. CDR3 nucleotides: TGTGCCAGCAGCTCCGACACTTATGGGGGCTACACCTTC.